The clone carrying this TCR beta chain has only a few counts. The CDR3 runs 16 residues. Germline assignment: CDR1 SGHRS and CDR2 YFSETQ. V was pared by 4 bases and J by 0 bases, with 5 bases of the junction left unmatched. The sample belongs to a study of blood T cell repertoires in COVID-19. Study summary: The United States, Italy and Spain supplied acute and convalescent COVID-19 samples.

Some clones are missing from TCRdb's copy, which holds only in-frame ones; the method was immunoSEQ multiplex PCR. This sample has tens of thousands of clones, with less than 90% found just once. The TCR originated in an older man with acute or convalescent COVID-19. Sequencing input: peripheral blood. This sequence joins TRBV5-1 and TRBJ1-5, with 9 bases lining up with TRBD1. CDR3 bases: TGCGCCAGCAGCCCCGGACAGGGGCCTAGCAATCAGCCCCAGCATTTT. It yields the protein CASSPGQGPSNQPQHF.